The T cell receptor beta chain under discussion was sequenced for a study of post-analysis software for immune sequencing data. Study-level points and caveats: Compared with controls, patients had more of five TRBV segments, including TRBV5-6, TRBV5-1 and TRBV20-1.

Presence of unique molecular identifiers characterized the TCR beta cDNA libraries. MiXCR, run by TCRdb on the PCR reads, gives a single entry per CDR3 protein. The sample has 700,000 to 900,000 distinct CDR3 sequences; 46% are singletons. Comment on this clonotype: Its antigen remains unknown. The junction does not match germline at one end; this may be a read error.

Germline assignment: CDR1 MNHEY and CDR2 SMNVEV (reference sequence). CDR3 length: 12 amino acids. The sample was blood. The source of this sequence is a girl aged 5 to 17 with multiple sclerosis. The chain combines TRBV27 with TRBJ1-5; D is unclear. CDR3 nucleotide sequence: TGTGCCAGCGGAGTTAGCAATCGGCCCCAGCATTTT. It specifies CASGVSNRPQHF.